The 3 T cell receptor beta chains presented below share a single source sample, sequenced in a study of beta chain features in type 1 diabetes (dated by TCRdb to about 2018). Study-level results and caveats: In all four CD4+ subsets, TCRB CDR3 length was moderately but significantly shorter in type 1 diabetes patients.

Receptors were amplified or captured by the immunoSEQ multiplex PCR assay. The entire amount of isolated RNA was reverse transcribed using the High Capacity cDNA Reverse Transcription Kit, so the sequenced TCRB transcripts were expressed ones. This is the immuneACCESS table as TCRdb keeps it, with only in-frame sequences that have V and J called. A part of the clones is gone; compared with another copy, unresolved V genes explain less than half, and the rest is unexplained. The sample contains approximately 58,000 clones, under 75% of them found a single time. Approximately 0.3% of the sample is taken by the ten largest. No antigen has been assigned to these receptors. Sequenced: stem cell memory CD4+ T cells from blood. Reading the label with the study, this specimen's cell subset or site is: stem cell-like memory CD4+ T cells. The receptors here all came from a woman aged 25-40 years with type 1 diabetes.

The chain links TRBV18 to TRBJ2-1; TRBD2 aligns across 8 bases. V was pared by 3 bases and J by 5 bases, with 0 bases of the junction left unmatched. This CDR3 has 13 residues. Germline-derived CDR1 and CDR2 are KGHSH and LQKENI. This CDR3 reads CASSPGLDNEQFF. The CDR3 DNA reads TGTGCCAGCTCACCGGGACTAGACAATGAGCAGTTCTTC.

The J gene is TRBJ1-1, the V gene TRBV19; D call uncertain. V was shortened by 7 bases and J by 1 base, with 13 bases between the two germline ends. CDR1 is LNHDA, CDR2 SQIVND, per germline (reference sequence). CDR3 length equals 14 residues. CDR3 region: CASIRSGRNTEAFF. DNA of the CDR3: TGTGCCAGTATAAGATCGGGGAGGAACACTGAAGCTTTCTTT.

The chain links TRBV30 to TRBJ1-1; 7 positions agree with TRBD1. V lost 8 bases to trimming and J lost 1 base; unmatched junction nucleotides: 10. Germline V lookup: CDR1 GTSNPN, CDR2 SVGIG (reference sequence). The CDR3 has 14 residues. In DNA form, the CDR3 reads TGTGCCCTTCGACAGGGTGTGGGGAACACTGAAGCTTTCTTT. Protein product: CALRQGVGNTEAFF. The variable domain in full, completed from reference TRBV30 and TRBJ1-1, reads SQTIHQWPATLVQPVGSPLSLECTVEGTSNPNLYWYRQAAGRGLQLLFYSVGIGQISSEVPQNLSASRPQDRQFILSSKKLLLSDSGFYLCALRQGVGNTEAFFGQGTRLTVV.